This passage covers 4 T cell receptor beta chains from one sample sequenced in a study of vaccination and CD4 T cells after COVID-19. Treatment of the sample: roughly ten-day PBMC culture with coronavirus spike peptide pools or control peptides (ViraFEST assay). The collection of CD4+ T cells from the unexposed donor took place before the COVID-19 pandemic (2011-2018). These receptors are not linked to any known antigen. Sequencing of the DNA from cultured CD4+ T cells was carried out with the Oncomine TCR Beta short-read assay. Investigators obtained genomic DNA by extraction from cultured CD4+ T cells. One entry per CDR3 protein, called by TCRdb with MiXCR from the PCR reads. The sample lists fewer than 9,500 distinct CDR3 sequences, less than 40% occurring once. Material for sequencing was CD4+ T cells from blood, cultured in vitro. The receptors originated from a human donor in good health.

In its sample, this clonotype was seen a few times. Here the CDR3 reads CASSIDPTGTGTDTQYF. The CDR3 nucleotides are TGTGCCAGTAGTATAGACCCTACCGGGACAGGCACAGATACGCAGTATTTT. The gene calls are TRBV19 and TRBJ2-3; TRBD1 aligns across 7 bases. This CDR3 comprises 17 residues. After removal of 0 bases from V and 1 base from J, the junction contained 7 bases not matched to a gene. The V gene's germline CDR1 is LNHDA and CDR2 SQIVND (reference sequence).

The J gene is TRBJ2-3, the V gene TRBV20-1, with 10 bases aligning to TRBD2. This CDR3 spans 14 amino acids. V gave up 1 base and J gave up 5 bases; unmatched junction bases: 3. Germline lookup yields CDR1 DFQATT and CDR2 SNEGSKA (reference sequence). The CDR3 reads CSARVAGGVDTQYF. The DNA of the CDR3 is TGCAGTGCTAGAGTAGCGGGAGGAGTAGATACGCAGTATTTT.

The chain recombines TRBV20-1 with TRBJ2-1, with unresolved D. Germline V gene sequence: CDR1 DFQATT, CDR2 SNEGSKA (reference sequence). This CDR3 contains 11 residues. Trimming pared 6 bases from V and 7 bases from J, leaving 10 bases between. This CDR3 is CSARLDNEQFF. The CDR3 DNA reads TGCAGTGCCCGGCTAGATAATGAGCAGTTCTTC.

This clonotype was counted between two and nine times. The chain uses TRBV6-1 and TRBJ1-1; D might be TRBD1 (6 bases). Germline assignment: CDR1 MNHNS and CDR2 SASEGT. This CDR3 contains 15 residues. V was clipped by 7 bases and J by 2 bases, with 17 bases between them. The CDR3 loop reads CASTPMTGGNTEAFF. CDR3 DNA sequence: TGTGCCAGCACCCCGATGACAGGCGGCAACACTGAAGCTTTCTTT.